This TCR beta chain was recovered during a study of control samples from healthy donors and cancer patients. This clone was picked up one time. Trimming removed 7 bases from V and 4 bases from J, with 16 bases in between. Per the germline V gene, CDR1 is MNHNY and CDR2 is SVGAGI (reference sequence). This CDR3 region has 14 residues. The protocol was immunoSEQ multiplex PCR, while the TCRdb copy is restricted to in-frame clones and leaves out a portion. The table lists some 160,000 clones, around nine tenths of them singletons, with around 4.7% in the top ten. This rearrangement joins TRBV6-6 to TRBJ1-2; D is unclear. The origin of this receptor is a man under 40 in good health. The sequenced sample was blood. CDR3 in DNA: TGTGCCAGCATCAAGGTGGAGCAGTTCTATGGCTACACCTTC. Amino acid sequence: CASIKVEQFYGYTF.